Sequencing of this TCR beta chain was carried out in a study of EBV T-cell therapy then PD-1 blockade in nasopharyngeal carcinoma. Treatment reported: AdE1-LMPpoly-expanded autologous EBV-specific T-cell therapy followed by anti-PD-1 nivolumab. A note on this clone: Its antigen is still unknown.

The germline CDR1 and CDR2 sequences are SGHRS and YFSETQ. V gave up 4 bases and J gave up 3 bases; unmatched junction bases: 8. This CDR3 comprises 16 residues. The repertoire was sequenced with immunoSEQ multiplex PCR; TCRdb's copy has only in-frame clones and lacks some. The data show approximately 21,000 clones, with over 75% seen just once and approximately 28% held by the top ten. This TCR derives from a man in his forties or fifties with nasopharyngeal carcinoma. The starting material was CD8+ T cells from blood, obtained at approximately day 62 from a patient whose treatment included autologous EBV-specific T cells and nivolumab. The chain joins TRBV5-1 to TRBJ2-1; 9 positions agree with TRBD2. DNA of the CDR3: TGCGCCAGCAGCGCCCGCGGGGGGGTCGACTACAATGAGCAGTTCTTC. Translated, it gives CASSARGGVDYNEQFF. Full variable domain (rest looked up from reference TRBV5-1 and TRBJ2-1): KAGVTQTPRYLIKTRGQQVTLSCSPISGHRSVSWYQQTPGQGLQFLFEYFSETQRNKGNFPGRFSGRQFSNSRSEMNVSTLELGDSALYLCASSARGGVDYNEQFFGPGTRLTVL.